This note documents a single T cell receptor (beta chain) sequence. Its antigen is currently unknown. This specimen belongs to a study of blood T cells in healthy people across ages. For the second PCR, which ran for 7 to 11 cycles, a sample-barcoded 5' primer and a J-beta primer mix were used. TCRdb reprocessed the 5' RACE reads via MiXCR and lists one record per CDR3 protein. This sample has about a million distinct CDR3 sequences; less than 45% occur once, and the top ten carry approximately 14%. The study's findings and limits: The lack of PBMC sorting stopped any conclusive naive versus antigen-experienced comparison. When set beside aged donors, long-lived donors presented more naive CD4+ cells and higher diversity.

The receptor's source is a man younger than 30 in good health. The sequencing sample was made of blood.

The CDR3 region is CASSQGPGRTNTEAFF. For the CDR3, the DNA is TGCGCCAGCAGCCAGGGACCGGGACGGACGAACACTGAAGCTTTCTTT. This chain joins TRBV4-1 and TRBJ1-1; a possible D gene is TRBD1 (5 bases). The V end lost 3 bases, the J end lost 1 base, and 15 bases lay between the germline ends. This CDR3 spans 16 amino acids. From germline, CDR1 is MGHRA and CDR2 YSYEKL.